The T cell receptor (beta chain) described here comes from a study of cytomegalovirus exposure and HLA in healthy donors (dated by TCRdb to about 2017). Looking at the study overall: According to an earlier analysis of a few hundred of the donors, 150 million to 200 million T cells yielded 95 million to 140 million unique TCR beta sequences and about 300 Gb of sequence data. The aim of the study was to test whether cataloging public T cell receptors could identify signatures of past pathogen exposure. Every discovery cohort repertoire had been produced on one sequencing platform. An earlier analysis of approximately 630 of the donors applied high-throughput TCR beta sequencing to assess whether each TCR beta V gene segment acted as functional or pseudogenic. Among the roughly 390 genotyped donors, around 81% belonged to the genetic ancestry cluster associated with self-reported Caucasian donors. A later analysis re-examined previously published TCR beta repertoires from several hundred donors and added high-resolution HLA genotyping to investigate patterns of TCR occurrence. Because of strong linkage in the cohort, 5 or 6 DR-DQ haplotypes were treated as single units for association and clustering. Typing coverage varied by locus: about 629-630 donors for A, B, C, DRB1 and DQB1; roughly 520 for DQA1; around 570 for DPA1; around 450 for DPB1. Along with the roughly 670-subject first cohort, a separate validation cohort of over a hundred different subjects was used. In the later analysis, no new phenotypic data were used to find candidate immune exposures; instead, reliance was placed on TCR beta sequences and their occurrence across donors. An early release covering approximately 600 HLA-typed donors comprised 250 to 350 gigabases of sequencing data and tens of millions of unique TCR sequences. A later genetic analysis took genome-wide SNP genotypes for 398 of the 666 donors and used that subset as a discovery cohort. Alongside the repertoire data, information on donor age, sex, ethnicity and CMV serostatus was compiled. The study used immunosequencing to profile the T cell repertoires of 670 or so subjects and linked those repertoires to cytomegalovirus serostatus. Among roughly 400 genotyped donors of the cohort, an average of about 240,000 unique TCR beta nucleotide sequences were sequenced per donor, around a sixth of them non-productive. High-throughput TCR immunosequencing, statistical association of individual TCRs with disease status, and machine learning were combined to predict cytomegalovirus infection status. Both class I and class II loci were covered by HLA typing, at four-digit resolution.

The cohort comprised 666 healthy bone marrow donors. At the time of sampling, every cohort member was nominally healthy, though immune exposures that went unrecorded were likely present. The donor was CMV seronegative and was included in the group of 352 seronegative cohort members. A peripheral blood sample was provided by each donor, and peripheral blood mononuclear cells were used for TCR beta sequencing. Genomic DNA was extracted from the blood cell samples with the Qiagen DNeasy Blood Extraction Kit. Notes on this clone: Its recognized antigen is unknown. No quality values exist for individual bases; no much larger clone is one base distant.

The library was made by the immunoSEQ multiplex PCR assay. The multiplex PCR relied on a mix of 60 forward primers for TCR Vbeta segments and 13 reverse primers for TCR Jbeta segments. The CDR3 region of rearranged TCR beta genes was amplified from genomic DNA with a multiplex PCR assay. The Illumina HiSeq System was used to sequence the amplified TCR beta libraries as 87-base-pair reads. Processing in the source paper ran as follows. In a later analysis, approximately 74 million unique TCR beta chains were counted across the 690 or so repertoires, and around 11 million of these chains were shared by at least two donors. Raw reads were error-corrected and collapsed into unique sequences with a nearest-neighbor algorithm that merged closely related sequences to remove PCR and sequencing errors. To assign V, D and J gene segments, CDR3 sequences were aligned to IMGT reference sequences. For a sequence to be retained, at least a six-nucleotide match to both a V gene segment and a J gene segment was required. Rearrangements were called productive when the CDR3 lacked stop codons and stayed in frame with V and J; all others were non-productive. Following IMGT convention, CDR3 was defined as the stretch from the second conserved V-encoded cysteine to the conserved J-encoded phenylalanine. In an earlier analysis of around 540 of the donors, sequences lacking an unambiguous match to a single V gene segment were excluded. An earlier analysis of some 500 of the donors classified V segments as functional when productive rearrangements were above 56.7% and as segregating when the standard deviation between donors was above 5%. A statistical classification framework was developed to diagnose cytomegalovirus status using the catalog of TCR beta chain sequences. In a later analysis, TCR nucleotide sequences were compared against IMGT/GENE-DB human TR gene sequences so that V and J genes could be assigned. In a later analysis, CDR3 sequences and most-parsimonious VDJ recombination scenarios were assigned using the TCRdist pipeline. In a later analysis, every TCR beta chain was defined by the combination of its CDR3 amino acid sequence and its V-gene family, and reads without a unique V-gene family were dropped. As a way to deal with suspected cross-contamination and a sequencing artifact, a later analysis dropped hundreds of nucleotide sequences that were highly shared and had low generation probability. In a later analysis, a clonal expansion index was calculated for each public chain from normalized within-repertoire ranks of inferred template counts. Generation probabilities in a later analysis came from a VDJ recombination model fitted to out-of-frame rearrangements, and those results were checked against IGoR. A later analysis scored TCR-TCR, TCR-HLA and TCR-CMV co-occurrence with hypergeometric tests, applying a repertoire-size bias correction to TCR pairs. A later analysis estimated false discovery rates by permuting HLA or CMV assignments 20 times. In a later analysis, co-occurring TCRs were grouped with DBSCAN, and TCRdist sequence similarity was added when clustering was performed within HLA-allele-positive subsets. Co-occurrence clustering excluded repertoires with fewer than 30,000 or more than 120,000 public chains, plus five with anomalous nucleotide sharing. TCRdb's version of the immuneACCESS table is confined to in-frame rearrangements and falls short of the full clone set. An unresolved V gene accounts for under half of the shortfall where checked; the remainder is of unknown origin. V, J and clone size are taken as reported in that table, and D and trimming were inferred from the DNA itself. The sample data list approximately 77,000 clones, and over 65% of these were observed just once. The ten biggest clones cover approximately 4.6% of the sample.

According to the germline V gene, CDR1 reads MNHNS and CDR2 reads SASEGT. Including cysteine and phenylalanine, the CDR3 has 14 amino acids. Just CDR3 DNA is preserved here, 42 bases in frame from base 1. Clipping removes 7 bases from V and 3 bases from J, with 9 as the unmatched junction base count. The research as a whole found: The authors suggested that the approach could potentially be extended to other disease states and immunological phenotypes. Some IMGT-functional V segments, including TRBV6-2 and TRBV6-3, could not be told apart with the 87-base-pair reads, so those segments were excluded. When HLA alleles, especially DR and DQ, strongly co-occurred, attributing TCR associations to individual alleles was difficult. A total of 150 or so TCR beta chains were listed by the study as associated with cytomegalovirus. HLA typing was unavailable for some donors at each locus, so association tests used only the typed subset. The classifier was reported to diagnose cytomegalovirus status with high specificity and sensitivity in both the original and validation cohorts. CMV serostatus was the only immune exposure information available for the cohort. In a later analysis, HLA-associated TCR beta chains were found to be more clonally expanded and to have lower generation probabilities than equally common non-associated chains. A further reported finding was that TCR beta sequences accurately predicted the HLA-A and HLA-B alleles for most subjects in the first cohort. A cluster of highly shared sequence variants was judged likely to be a technical artifact of the sequencing pipeline. In a later analysis, some 18,000 TCR beta sequences were associated with specific HLA alleles at a false discovery rate of 0.05. A later analysis found that most CMV-associated TCR beta chains appeared HLA-restricted, with HLA associations seemingly driven largely by CMV exposure. Seventeen rarely observed V segments, including chromosome 9 orphons, were excluded from the earlier analysis of 550 to 700 of the donors because counts were too low. While some public TCRs were present in many individuals, most TCR sequences turned up only very rarely across donors. In a later analysis, several top co-occurrence clusters were reported to appear linked to parvovirus B19, influenza, CMV and Epstein-Barr virus. Sequencing depth was assumed to be roughly uniform across donors in the presence/absence analyses, though that assumption may not hold. A few of the identified cytomegalovirus-associated TCR beta chains were confirmed in vitro to be specific for cytomegalovirus antigens. A later genetic analysis associated a missense DCLRE1C variant with V-gene and J-gene trimming of TCR beta chains, and an independent cohort replicated the association. A later analysis found that TCR association rates varied across HLA loci, with DRB1 alleles showing the most associated TCRs and HLA-C alleles the fewest. Linkage disequilibrium might explain the correlated functional status among segregating V segments, but an unknown experimental factor could not be excluded. The cohort was sequenced for TCR beta chains only, and without alpha or paired-chain data the features that could be detected were limited. In an earlier analysis of around 600 of the donors, most TCR beta V segments were observed in productive rearrangements about 87% or about 30% of the time, broadly matching IMGT annotations. In a later genetic analysis, fewer N-insertions in productive TCRs were reported among donors in an Asian-associated ancestry cluster than the approximately 630-donor mean.

Sequencing was carried out using PBMCs. The chain uses TRBV6-1 and TRBJ2-7, with 7 bases matching TRBD1. This sequence originates from a man in his forties or fifties in good health and CMV-seronegative. CDR3 loop: CASINDRVGYEQYF. The nucleotide sequence reads TGTGCCAGCATTAATGACAGGGTCGGCTACGAGCAGTACTTC.